Presented here are 27 T cell receptor beta chains from one specimen sequenced in a study of shared clonotypes between healthy human individuals. Sequencing was performed with immunoSEQ multiplex PCR; in TCRdb, only in-frame clones are kept and a portion is missing. The sample consists of 2,100,000 or so clones, nearly 97% of them appearing once. The sequencing sample was made of naive CD4+ T cells sorted from blood. The subset here: CD45RA+ positively selected. These receptor sequences come from a man between 18 and 29 years old in good health.

The rearrangement uses TRBV5-1 and TRBJ2-5, with 13 bases lining up with TRBD2. V shed 0 bases, J shed 5 bases, and the junction held 7 bases outside the gene matches. CDR1 is SGHRS, CDR2 YFSETQ, per germline. The CDR3 consists of 17 residues. The CDR3 reads CASSLAQGLAGAETQYF. The DNA for the CDR3 is TGCGCCAGCAGCTTGGCCCAAGGACTAGCGGGAGCGGAGACCCAGTACTTC. The variable domain in full, completed from reference TRBV5-1 and TRBJ2-5, reads KAGVTQTPRYLIKTRGQQVTLSCSPISGHRSVSWYQQTPGQGLQFLFEYFSETQRNKGNFPGRFSGRQFSNSRSEMNVSTLELGDSALYLCASSLAQGLAGAETQYFGPGTRLLVL.

The CDR3 DNA follows: TGTGCCAGTCAAACAGGGAAATCACCCCTCCACTTT. This translates into CASQTGKSPLHF. This rearrangement joins TRBV27 to TRBJ1-6; the D gene is possibly TRBD1 (6 bases). The CDR3 sequence is 12 residues long. The V end was cut by 9 bases, the J end by 10 bases, with 13 bases between. Germline V gene data show CDR1 as MNHEY and CDR2 as SMNVEV (reference sequence).

The V call is TRBV4-1, the J call TRBJ1-5; no reliable D call. Trimming left V 0 bases short and J 4 bases short, with 16 bases between. CDR1 and CDR2 (germline): MGHRA, YSYEKL. The CDR3 spans 17 residues. The CDR3 region is CASSQEGPMYGNQPQHF. CDR3 in DNA: TGCGCCAGCAGCCAAGAGGGCCCTATGTATGGGAATCAGCCCCAGCATTTT.

The chain has TRBV5-1 and TRBJ2-3; the D gene is possibly TRBD2 (7 bases). From germline, CDR1 is SGHRS and CDR2 YFSETQ. The CDR3 totals 16 residues. With 0 bases removed from V and 2 bases from J, the gap between germline ends came to 13 bases. Written as DNA, the CDR3 is TGCGCCAGCAGCTTGGAAGGGGGGGCCCCCACAGATACGCAGTATTTT. Translation gives CASSLEGGAPTDTQYF.

With regard to this clone: At one of its ends the junction is not consistent with the germline gene, which may arise from a read error. The rearrangement links TRBV7-7 to TRBJ1-1; D remains ambiguous. The V gene's germline CDR1 is SSHAT and CDR2 FNYEAQ (reference sequence). The CDR3 has 14 amino acids. The CDR3 region has the DNA TGTGCTAGCAGCCATAGTGGGTTGGACACTGAAGCTTTCTTT. It specifies CASSHSGLDTEAFF. Supplemented by reference TRBV7-7 and TRBJ1-1, the full variable domain reads GAGVSQSPRYKVTKRGQDVTLRCDPISSHATLYWYQQALGQGPEFLTYFNYEAQPDKSGLPSDRFSAERPEGSISTLTIQRTEQRDSAMYRCASSHSGLDTEAFFGQGTRLTVV.

The rearrangement uses TRBV5-4 and TRBJ2-1; maybe TRBD1 (7 bases). The CDR3 extends over 16 amino acids. V dropped 4 bases and J dropped 2 bases, with 16 bases sitting between them. Looked up from germline, CDR1 is SGHNT and CDR2 is YYREEE (reference sequence). This CDR3 reads CASSAQGGAPYNEQFF. CDR3 nucleotide sequence: TGTGCCAGCAGCGCTCAGGGGGGAGCTCCCTACAATGAGCAGTTCTTC.

V and J are TRBV7-2 and TRBJ2-1; TRBD1 aligns across 7 bases. V gave up 5 bases and J gave up 6 bases; unmatched junction bases: 7. The CDR3 spans 14 residues. Germline CDR1 SGHTA, CDR2 FQGNSA. CDR3 sequence (DNA): TGTGCCAGCAGCCCAGACAGGGTTGGCAATGAGCAGTTCTTC. It translates to CASSPDRVGNEQFF.

The rearrangement joins TRBV7-3 to TRBJ2-1; the D gene is possibly TRBD2 (6 bases). Germline CDR1 SGHTA, CDR2 FQGTGA. CDR3 length equals 15 residues. Deletions cut 6 bases from V and 6 bases from J, with 18 bases between. The CDR3, as DNA: TGTGCCAGCAGGCCGCGGTCCCAGGGAGGCAATGAGCAGTTCTTC. Its protein product is CASRPRSQGGNEQFF.

The CDR3 reads CASSEGTVGDTQYF. The CDR3 nucleotides are TGCGCCAGCAGTGAGGGGACAGTTGGGGATACGCAGTATTTT. The chain has TRBV10-1 and TRBJ2-3; TRBD1 matches 7 bases. Germline loops: CDR1 WNHNN, CDR2 SYGVQD (reference sequence). The trim removed 2 bases at V and 6 bases at J, leaving 5 bases unmatched. CDR3 length: 14 residues.

The V and J genes are TRBV11-3 and TRBJ1-2; no reliable D call. The CDR3 is 14 amino acids. CDR1 and CDR2 from the germline V gene are SGHNT and YENEEA. Trimming took 1 base from V and 6 from J, leaving 12 bases between them. CDR3: CASSLAPPVHGYTF. The CDR3, as DNA: TGTGCCAGCAGCTTAGCACCCCCTGTGCATGGCTACACCTTC.

This chain joins TRBV7-2 and TRBJ1-1; 7 nucleotides match TRBD1. The V gene's germline CDR1 is SGHTA and CDR2 FQGNSA. CDR3 length: 16 amino acids. Losses at the gene ends were 1 base for V and 4 bases for J; bases not matched to a gene: 9. The CDR3 DNA reads as TGTGCCAGCAGCTTAGTGCCGGGACAGACGGCCACTGAAGCTTTCTTT. Protein sequence: CASSLVPGQTATEAFF. The variable domain in full, with the rest retrieved from reference TRBV7-2 and TRBJ1-1, is GAGVSQSPSNKVTEKGKDVELRCDPISGHTALYWYRQSLGQGLEFLIYFQGNSAPDKSGLPSDRFSAERTGGSVSTLTIQRTQQEDSAVYLCASSLVPGQTATEAFFGQGTRLTVV.

About this clone: Additional DNA sequences in this sample encode the identical CDR3. V usage is TRBV18 and J usage is TRBJ1-5; D not certain. Trimming cost V 6 bases and J 4 bases, with 13 bases left between them. The CDR3 length is 14 residues. The germline V gene encodes CDR1 KGHSH and CDR2 LQKENI. In DNA, the CDR3 is TGTGCCAGCTCCCCGGACGGGATAAATCAGCCCCAGCATTTT. This translates into CASSPDGINQPQHF.

V is TRBV4-3 and J is TRBJ2-3; D call uncertain. This CDR3 spans 15 amino acids. Trimming shortened V by 0 bases and J by 0 bases, and 7 bases separated the two germline ends. Germline V gives CDR1 LGHNA, CDR2 YSLEER. Written as DNA, the CDR3 is TGCGCCAGCAGCCAAGAGGGTACGAGCACAGATACGCAGTATTTT. It codes for CASSQEGTSTDTQYF.

The chain has TRBV7-9 and TRBJ1-5; 8 positions match TRBD1. V lost 5 bases to trimming and J lost 1 base; unmatched junction nucleotides: 7. This CDR3 has 16 residues. Germline lookup yields CDR1 SEHNR and CDR2 FQNEAQ (reference sequence). CDR3 sequence (DNA): TGTGCCAGCAGCGCCGGCTGGACAGGGAGCAATCAGCCCCAGCATTTT. It encodes CASSAGWTGSNQPQHF.

The chain carries TRBV7-8 and TRBJ2-1; D may be TRBD1 or TRBD2 (6 bases each). The V end was cut by 8 bases, the J end by 8 bases, with 25 bases between. CDR1 and CDR2 from the germline V gene are SGHVS and FQNEAQ. The CDR3 length is 16 residues. The CDR3: CASQTSGERGSDEQFF. In DNA form, the CDR3 reads TGTGCCAGCCAGACTTCGGGGGAGAGGGGGAGCGATGAGCAGTTCTTC.

V usage is TRBV6-1 and J usage is TRBJ1-4; tentatively, D is TRBD1 (5 bases). V shed 1 base and J shed 11 bases, with 20 bases lying between them. Germline V lookup: CDR1 MNHNS, CDR2 SASEGT. The CDR3 length is 16 residues. The DNA for the CDR3 is TGTGCCAGCAGTGAAGGAATAGGGCAGGGCGTCGGGAAACTGTTTTTT. Its protein product is CASSEGIGQGVGKLFF.

The rearrangement uses TRBV5-1 and TRBJ2-7; tentative D call: TRBD1 (6 bases). This CDR3 comprises 14 residues. V was clipped by 4 bases and J by 1 base, with 12 bases between them. CDR1 is SGHRS and CDR2 is YFSETQ in the germline V gene. CDR3: CASSRPGQSYEQYF. CDR3 coding DNA: TGCGCCAGCAGCCGCCCCGGACAGTCCTACGAGCAGTACTTC.

The chain links TRBV9 to TRBJ2-6, with unresolved D. Germline loops: CDR1 SGDLS, CDR2 YYNGEE. The V end was cut by 6 bases, the J end by 0 bases, with 4 bases between. The CDR3 length is 13 residues. The CDR3 sequence is CASTLSGANVLTF. CDR3 bases: TGTGCCAGCACCCTCTCTGGGGCCAACGTCCTGACTTTC.

With respect to this clone: Other DNA sequences of this sample code for an identical CDR3. V gene TRBV10-3 combines with J gene TRBJ2-7; 9 positions agree with TRBD1. Germline CDR1 ENHRY, CDR2 SYGVKD. The CDR3 runs to 13 residues. V was pared by 4 bases and J by 5 bases, with 3 bases of the junction left unmatched. Here the CDR3 DNA reads TGTGCCATCAGTGCGGGACAGGGTGACGAGCAGTACTTC. Protein product: CAISAGQGDEQYF.

This chain connects TRBV9 to TRBJ2-3; TRBD2 matches at 7 bases. The V segment lost 0 bases and the J segment 0 bases; nucleotides outside the gene matches: 10. From germline, CDR1 is SGDLS and CDR2 YYNGEE. This CDR3 has 18 amino acids. The CDR3 is CASSVGAGLQPSTDTQYF. The CDR3 nucleotides read TGTGCCAGCAGCGTAGGAGCGGGACTACAGCCTAGCACAGATACGCAGTATTTT.

In this sample, this clone turned up once. The rearrangement joins TRBV7-9 to TRBJ1-1, with D tentatively TRBD1 (5 bases). Trimming left V 5 bases short and J 1 base short, with 14 bases between. CDR1 SEHNR and CDR2 FQNEAQ come from the germline V gene (reference sequence). The CDR3 extends over 15 amino acids. CDR3: CASSKGRTQNTEAFF. CDR3 DNA sequence: TGTGCCAGCAGCAAGGGGAGAACTCAGAACACTGAAGCTTTCTTT.

This clone was counted once. The chain links TRBV14 to TRBJ2-5; D not certain. CDR3 size: 11 residues. The V and J ends lost 5 bases and 5 bases respectively, with 6 bases between them. Germline-derived CDR1 and CDR2 are SGHDN and FVKESK. The CDR3 region has the DNA TGTGCCAGCAGCTCTCGGGAGACCCAGTACTTC. Amino acid sequence: CASSSRETQYF.

The chain recombines TRBV6-5 with TRBJ2-1, with 10 nucleotides matching TRBD1. The CDR3 covers 15 residues. The ends lost 5 bases at V and 4 bases at J; junction bases unmatched: 5. Germline loops: CDR1 MNHEY, CDR2 SVGAGI. The DNA for the CDR3 is TGTGCCAGCAGTCTGGACAGGGGGAAGTACAATGAGCAGTTCTTC. Encoded protein: CASSLDRGKYNEQFF.

This chain connects TRBV10-1 to TRBJ2-7; TRBD1 agrees at 8 bases. Germline V gene sequence: CDR1 WNHNN, CDR2 SYGVQD (reference sequence). The CDR3 has 14 residues. V was clipped by 6 bases and J by 2 bases; unmatched bases: 6. For the CDR3, the DNA is TGCGCCAGCAGCGCAGGACAGGGAACCTACGAGCAGTACTTC. It codes for CASSAGQGTYEQYF.

The gene calls are TRBV28 and TRBJ2-7; TRBD2 agrees at 10 bases. CDR3 size: 15 residues. Germline V gives CDR1 MDHEN, CDR2 SYDVKM. J was trimmed by 5 bases and V by 10 bases; bases with no gene match: 14. CDR3 bases: TGTGCCACCCAGAACCCGACTAGCGGGTCTCACGAGCAGTACTTC. Amino acid sequence: CATQNPTSGSHEQYF.

This clone has a single count. V gene TRBV19 combines with J gene TRBJ1-1, with no clear D. The CDR3 is 13 amino acids. Germline CDR1 reads LNHDA; CDR2 reads SQIVND (reference sequence). Trimming removed 4 bases at V and 1 base at J, with 7 bases between. CDR3 DNA: TGTGCCAGTAGTAGCGCAGGGAACACTGAAGCTTTCTTT. Translating gives CASSSAGNTEAFF.

Turning to this clone: Different DNA sequences within this sample yield the same CDR3. This sequence joins TRBV30 and TRBJ2-7; D remains unclear. V was shortened by 0 bases and J by 6 bases, with 6 bases between the two germline ends. In germline, CDR1 is GTSNPN, CDR2 SVGIG (reference sequence). CDR3 length equals 11 residues. CDR3 residues: CAWSVTGEQYF. Written as DNA, the CDR3 is TGTGCCTGGAGTGTAACGGGCGAGCAGTACTTC.